The 9 T cell receptor beta chains given below trace back to one sample, sequenced in a study of T cell responses to AZD1222 COVID-19 vaccine. Libraries were prepared by immunoSEQ multiplex PCR; TCRdb keeps only in-frame clonotypes and omits some of them. The table shows over 120,000 clones, with approximately 85% occurring only once. Sequencing used peripheral blood, obtained on day 0 of AZD1222 vaccination. Source of these receptors: an adult in good health.

This rearrangement joins TRBV5-1 to TRBJ1-1; D is unresolved. CDR1 is SGHRS and CDR2 is YFSETQ in the germline V gene. The V gene lost 1 base and the J gene lost 0 bases, with 10 bases spanning the gap. This CDR3 is built from 15 residues. The CDR3 DNA reads as TGCGCCAGCAGCTTGTTTGGGGAGATGAACACTGAAGCTTTCTTT. It encodes CASSLFGEMNTEAFF.

The chain employs TRBV4-1 and TRBJ2-1, with unresolved D. The CDR3 spans 12 residues. Germline assignment: CDR1 MGHRA and CDR2 YSYEKL. Trimming pared 3 bases from V and 5 bases from J, leaving 5 bases between. CDR3 protein: CASSQINNEQFF. CDR3 bases: TGCGCCAGCAGCCAGATAAACAATGAGCAGTTCTTC.

The J gene is TRBJ2-7, the V gene TRBV28; 12 nucleotides agree with TRBD2. The CDR3 is 15 amino acids. Trimming at V came to 3 bases and at J to 6 bases, leaving 6 bases not matched to a gene. CDR1 is MDHEN and CDR2 is SYDVKM in the germline V gene. The CDR3 coding sequence is TGTGCCAGCAGTTTTCCACTAGCGGGGGGCGGCGAGCAGTACTTC. Its translation is CASSFPLAGGGEQYF.

The chain couples TRBV19 to TRBJ1-2; a weak D match, TRBD1 (6 bases). The germline V and J ends were trimmed by 5 bases and 2 bases, with 9 bases remaining between them. Germline-derived CDR1 and CDR2 are LNHDA and SQIVND (reference sequence). The CDR3 extends over 13 amino acids. Here the CDR3 DNA reads TGTGCCAGTAGTTTCCAGGGGAACTATGGCTACACCTTC. It encodes CASSFQGNYGYTF. The entire variable domain, with the rest obtained from reference TRBV19 and TRBJ1-2, is as follows: DGGITQSPKYLFRKEGQNVTLSCEQNLNHDAMYWYRQDPGQGLRLIYYSQIVNDFQKGDIAEGYSVSREKKESFPLTVTSAQKNPTAFYLCASSFQGNYGYTFGSGTRLTVV.

The CDR3 DNA follows: TGTGCCAGCAGTGGGGGGCGGAATGGCTACACCTTC. Amino acid sequence: CASSGGRNGYTF. The chain has TRBV25-1 and TRBJ1-2; TRBD1 might be the D (6 bases). The V gene lost 4 bases and the J gene lost 6 bases, with 9 bases spanning the gap. Germline V lookup: CDR1 MGHDK, CDR2 SYGVNS. This CDR3 has 12 amino acids.

The CDR3 nucleotides are TGTGCCAGCAGTTTGACAGGCTACTATGGCTACACCTTC. Translating it yields CASSLTGYYGYTF. V gene TRBV27 combines with J gene TRBJ1-2, with D perhaps matching TRBD1 (6 bases). The V end was cut by 3 bases, the J end by 3 bases, with 8 bases between. The V gene's germline CDR1 is MNHEY and CDR2 SMNVEV (reference sequence). The length of the CDR3 is 13 residues.

This clone came up once. This chain uses TRBV18 with TRBJ2-1; D possibly matches TRBD1 or TRBD2 (5 bases each). CDR1 is KGHSH, CDR2 LQKENI, per germline. This CDR3 is built from 13 residues. With 3 bases removed from V and 7 bases from J, the gap between germline ends came to 10 bases. CDR3: CASSPGVGNEQFF. Written as DNA, the CDR3 is TGTGCCAGCTCACCGGGGGTTGGAAATGAGCAGTTCTTC.

This chain links TRBV25-1 with TRBJ1-5; D gene unclear. Trimming shortened V by 10 bases and J by 0 bases, and 13 bases separated the two germline ends. The CDR3 is made up of 14 amino acids. From germline, CDR1 is MGHDK and CDR2 SYGVNS. The CDR3 sequence: CATSTGFSNQPQHF. DNA of the CDR3: TGTGCCACCAGCACGGGGTTTAGCAATCAGCCCCAGCATTTT.

V usage is TRBV19 and J usage is TRBJ1-1; TRBD1 might be the D (5 bases). The CDR3 is made up of 11 amino acids. The V end was cut by 4 bases, the J end by 11 bases, with 11 bases between. From germline, CDR1 is LNHDA and CDR2 SQIVND (reference sequence). CDR3: CASSTGTYAFF. In DNA form, the CDR3 reads TGTGCCAGTAGTACCGGGACGTACGCTTTCTTT. The full variable domain, rest sourced from reference TRBV19 and TRBJ1-1, is DGGITQSPKYLFRKEGQNVTLSCEQNLNHDAMYWYRQDPGQGLRLIYYSQIVNDFQKGDIAEGYSVSREKKESFPLTVTSAQKNPTAFYLCASSTGTYAFFGQGTRLTVV.